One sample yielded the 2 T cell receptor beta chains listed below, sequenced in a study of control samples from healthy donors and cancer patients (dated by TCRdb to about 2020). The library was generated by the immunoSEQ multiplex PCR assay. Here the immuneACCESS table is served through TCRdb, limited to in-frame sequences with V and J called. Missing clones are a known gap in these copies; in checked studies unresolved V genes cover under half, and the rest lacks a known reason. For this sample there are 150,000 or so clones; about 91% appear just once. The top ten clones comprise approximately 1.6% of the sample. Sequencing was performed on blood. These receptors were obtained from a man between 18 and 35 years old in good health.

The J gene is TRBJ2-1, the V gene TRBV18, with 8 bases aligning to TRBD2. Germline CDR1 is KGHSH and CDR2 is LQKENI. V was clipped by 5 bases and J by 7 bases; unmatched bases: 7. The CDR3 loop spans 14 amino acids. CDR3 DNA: TGTGCCAGCTCATCGTTAGCGGGGTCTAATGAGCAGTTCTTC. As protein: CASSSLAGSNEQFF. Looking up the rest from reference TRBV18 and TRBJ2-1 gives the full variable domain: NAGVMQNPRHLVRRRGQEARLRCSPMKGHSHVYWYRQLPEEGLKFMVYLQKENIIDESGMPKERFSAEFPKEGPSILRIQQVVRGDSAAYFCASSSLAGSNEQFFGPGTRLTVL.

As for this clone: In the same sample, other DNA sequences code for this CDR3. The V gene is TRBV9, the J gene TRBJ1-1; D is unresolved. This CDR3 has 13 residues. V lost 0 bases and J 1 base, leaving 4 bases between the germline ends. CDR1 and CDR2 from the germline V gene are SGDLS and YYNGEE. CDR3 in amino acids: CASSVEGNTEAFF. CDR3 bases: TGTGCCAGCAGCGTAGAAGGGAACACTGAAGCTTTCTTT.